Described below is a single TCR beta chain sequence and its context. These data originate in a study of shared clonotypes between healthy human individuals. Background on the study: Three plates were used per donor for CD4 naive, three for CD4 memory, two for CD8 naive and one for CD8 memory.

Naivety among CD8 cells was defined by CD45RO negativity and positive CCR7 selection, thereby excluding terminally differentiated effector memory CD45RA+ cells. Germline V lookup: CDR1 SGHRS, CDR2 YFSETQ. Trimming cost V 0 bases and J 0 bases; bases outside gene matches: 3. The CDR3 is made up of 16 amino acids. Once extracted for a subset, genomic DNA was divided evenly among several immunoSEQ plates. The protocol was immunoSEQ multiplex PCR, while the TCRdb copy is restricted to in-frame clones and leaves out a portion. Of hundreds of thousands of clones listed, around 92% are singletons. V and J are TRBV5-1 and TRBJ2-3; 8 bases fit TRBD2. The source is a man aged 25-45 years in good health. What was sequenced was naive CD8+ T cells sorted from blood. The CDR3 protein is CASSLAPSGSTDTQYF. The CDR3, as DNA: TGCGCCAGCAGCTTGGCCCCTAGCGGGAGCACAGATACGCAGTATTTT.